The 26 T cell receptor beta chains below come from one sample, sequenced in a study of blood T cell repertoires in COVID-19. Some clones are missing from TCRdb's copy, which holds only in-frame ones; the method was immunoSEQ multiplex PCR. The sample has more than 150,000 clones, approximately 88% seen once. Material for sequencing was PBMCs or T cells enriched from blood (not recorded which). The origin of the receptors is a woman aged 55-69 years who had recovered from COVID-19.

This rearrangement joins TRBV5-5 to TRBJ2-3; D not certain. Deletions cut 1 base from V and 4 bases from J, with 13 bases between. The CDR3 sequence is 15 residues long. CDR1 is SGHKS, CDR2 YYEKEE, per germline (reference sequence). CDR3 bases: TGTGCCAGCAGCTTGCGCCCTGGCAATTCAGATACGCAGTATTTT. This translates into CASSLRPGNSDTQYF. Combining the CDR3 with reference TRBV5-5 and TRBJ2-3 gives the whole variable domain DAGVTQSPTHLIKTRGQQVTLRCSPISGHKSVSWYQQVLGQGPQFIFQYYEKEERGRGNFPDRFSARQFPNYSSELNVNALLLGDSALYLCASSLRPGNSDTQYFGPGTRLTVL.

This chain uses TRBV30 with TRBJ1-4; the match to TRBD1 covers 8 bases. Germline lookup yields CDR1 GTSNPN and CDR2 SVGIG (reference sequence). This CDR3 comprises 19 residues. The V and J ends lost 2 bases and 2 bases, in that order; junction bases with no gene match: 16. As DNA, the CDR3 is TGTGCCTGGAGTCTATTCAACAGGGGGGTAATGTTCACTAATGAAAAACTGTTTTTT. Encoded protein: CAWSLFNRGVMFTNEKLFF.

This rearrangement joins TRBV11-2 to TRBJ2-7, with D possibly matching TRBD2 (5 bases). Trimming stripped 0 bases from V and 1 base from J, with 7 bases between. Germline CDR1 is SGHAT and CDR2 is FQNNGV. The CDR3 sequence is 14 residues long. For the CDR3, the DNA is TGTGCCAGCAGCTTAGATGCGGGTTCCTACGAGCAGTACTTC. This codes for CASSLDAGSYEQYF.

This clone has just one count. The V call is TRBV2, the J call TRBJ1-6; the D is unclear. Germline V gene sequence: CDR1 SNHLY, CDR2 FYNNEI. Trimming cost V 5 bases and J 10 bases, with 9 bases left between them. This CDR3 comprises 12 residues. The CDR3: CASSFDMSPLHF. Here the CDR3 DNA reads TGTGCCAGCAGTTTTGACATGTCACCCCTCCACTTT. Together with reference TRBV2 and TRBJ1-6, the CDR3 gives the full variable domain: EPEVTQTPSHQVTQMGQEVILRCVPISNHLYFYWYRQILGQKVEFLVSFYNNEISEKSEIFDDQFSVERPDGSNFTLKIRSTKLEDSAMYFCASSFDMSPLHFGNGTRLTVT.

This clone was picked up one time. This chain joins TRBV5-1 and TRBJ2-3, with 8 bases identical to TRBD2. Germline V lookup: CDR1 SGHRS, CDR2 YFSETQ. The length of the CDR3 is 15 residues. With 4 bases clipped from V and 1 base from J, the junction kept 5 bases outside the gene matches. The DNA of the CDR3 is TGCGCCAGCAGCCGGGAGGGAAGCGGCACAGATACGCAGTATTTT. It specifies CASSREGSGTDTQYF.

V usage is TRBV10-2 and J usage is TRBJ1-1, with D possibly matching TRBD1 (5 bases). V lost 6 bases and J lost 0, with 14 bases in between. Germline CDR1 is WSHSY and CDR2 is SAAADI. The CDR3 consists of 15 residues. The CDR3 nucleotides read TGCGCCAGCAGCCGGGGGGTCGGGGTGAACACTGAAGCTTTCTTT. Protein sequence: CASSRGVGVNTEAFF.

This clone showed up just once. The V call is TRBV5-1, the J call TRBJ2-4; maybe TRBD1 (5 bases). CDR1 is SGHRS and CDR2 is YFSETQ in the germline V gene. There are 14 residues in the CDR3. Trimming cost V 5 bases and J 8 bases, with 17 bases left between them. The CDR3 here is CASSAGQGGDIQYF. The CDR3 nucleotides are TGCGCCAGCAGTGCAGGGCAGGGTGGAGACATTCAGTACTTC.

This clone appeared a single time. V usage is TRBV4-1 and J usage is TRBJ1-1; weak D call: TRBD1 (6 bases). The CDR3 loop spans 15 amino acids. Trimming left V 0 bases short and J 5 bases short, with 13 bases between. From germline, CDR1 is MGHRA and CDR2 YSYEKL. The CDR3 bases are TGCGCCAGCAGCCAAGAACGCAGGGGCGAGACTGAAGCTTTCTTT. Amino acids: CASSQERRGETEAFF.

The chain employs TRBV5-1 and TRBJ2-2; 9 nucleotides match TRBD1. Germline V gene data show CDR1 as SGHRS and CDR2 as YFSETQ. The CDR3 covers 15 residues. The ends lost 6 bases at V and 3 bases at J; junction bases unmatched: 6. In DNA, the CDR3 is TGCGCCAGCAACCCGGGACAGGGTTACACCGGGGAGCTGTTTTTT. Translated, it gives CASNPGQGYTGELFF.

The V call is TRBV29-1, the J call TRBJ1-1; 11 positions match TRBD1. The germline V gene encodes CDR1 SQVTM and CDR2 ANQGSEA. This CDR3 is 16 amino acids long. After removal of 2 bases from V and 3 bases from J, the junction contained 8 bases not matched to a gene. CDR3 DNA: TGCAGCGTTGAAACCGGGACAGGGGGGATTGACACTGAAGCTTTCTTT. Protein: CSVETGTGGIDTEAFF.

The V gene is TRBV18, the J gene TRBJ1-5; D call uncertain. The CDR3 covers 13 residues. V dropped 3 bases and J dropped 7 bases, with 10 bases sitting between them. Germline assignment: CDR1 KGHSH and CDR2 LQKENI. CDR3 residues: CASSPNQRQPQHF. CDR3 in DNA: TGTGCCAGCTCACCCAACCAGCGGCAGCCCCAGCATTTT.

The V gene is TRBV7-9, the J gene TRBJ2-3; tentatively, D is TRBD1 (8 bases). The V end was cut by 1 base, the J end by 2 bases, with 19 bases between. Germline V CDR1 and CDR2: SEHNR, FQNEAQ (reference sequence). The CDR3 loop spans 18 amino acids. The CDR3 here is CASSLEGQGGGSTDTQYF. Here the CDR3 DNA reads TGTGCCAGCAGCTTAGAAGGACAGGGAGGGGGCTCCACAGATACGCAGTATTTT.

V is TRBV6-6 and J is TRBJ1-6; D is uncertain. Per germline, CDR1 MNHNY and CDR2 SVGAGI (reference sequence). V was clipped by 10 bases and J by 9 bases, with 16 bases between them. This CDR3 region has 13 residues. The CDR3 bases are TGTGCCACCAGCCCAGGTACCGGTTCACCCCTCCACTTT. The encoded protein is CATSPGTGSPLHF.

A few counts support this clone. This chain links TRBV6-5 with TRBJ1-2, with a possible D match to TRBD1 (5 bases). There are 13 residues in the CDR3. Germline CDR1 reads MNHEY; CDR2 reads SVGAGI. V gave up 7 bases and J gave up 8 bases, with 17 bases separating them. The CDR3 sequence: CASTEVGGRGYTF. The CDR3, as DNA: TGTGCCAGCACCGAGGTGGGGGGTAGGGGCTACACCTTC.

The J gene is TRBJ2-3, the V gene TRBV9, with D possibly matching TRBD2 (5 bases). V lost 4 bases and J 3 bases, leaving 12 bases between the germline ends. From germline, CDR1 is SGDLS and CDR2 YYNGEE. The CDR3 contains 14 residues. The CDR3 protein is CASSLRTGTDTQYF. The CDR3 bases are TGTGCCAGCAGCCTAAGGACGGGGACAGATACGCAGTATTTT.

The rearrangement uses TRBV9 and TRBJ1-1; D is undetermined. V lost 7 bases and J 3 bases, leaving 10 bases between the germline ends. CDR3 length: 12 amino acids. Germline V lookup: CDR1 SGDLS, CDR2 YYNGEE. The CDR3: CASAPRDTEAFF. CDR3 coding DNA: TGTGCCAGCGCGCCACGGGACACTGAAGCTTTCTTT.

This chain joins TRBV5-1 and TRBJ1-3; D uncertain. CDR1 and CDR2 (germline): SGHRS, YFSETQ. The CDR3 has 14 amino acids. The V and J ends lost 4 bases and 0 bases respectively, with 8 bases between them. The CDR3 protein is CASSEGSSGNTIYF. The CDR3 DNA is TGCGCCAGCAGCGAGGGTTCCTCTGGAAACACCATATATTTT.

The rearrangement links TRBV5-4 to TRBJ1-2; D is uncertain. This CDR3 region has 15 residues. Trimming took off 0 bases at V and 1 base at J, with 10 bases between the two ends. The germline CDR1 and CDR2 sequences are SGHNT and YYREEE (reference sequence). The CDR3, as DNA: TGTGCCAGCAGCTTGGGAGGTCTTCTTAACTATGGCTACACCTTC. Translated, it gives CASSLGGLLNYGYTF.

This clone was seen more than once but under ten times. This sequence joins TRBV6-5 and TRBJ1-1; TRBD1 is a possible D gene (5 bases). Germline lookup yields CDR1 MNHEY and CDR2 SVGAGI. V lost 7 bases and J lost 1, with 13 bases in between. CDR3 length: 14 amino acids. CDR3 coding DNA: TGTGCCAGCAAGGCGGGGCAGGGGAACACTGAAGCTTTCTTT. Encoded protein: CASKAGQGNTEAFF.

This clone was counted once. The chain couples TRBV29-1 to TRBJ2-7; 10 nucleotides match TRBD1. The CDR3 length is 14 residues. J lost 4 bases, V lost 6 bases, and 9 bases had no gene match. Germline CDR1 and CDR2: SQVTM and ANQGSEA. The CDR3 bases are TGCAGCGTGGTGCCGGGACAGGGGACATACGAGCAGTACTTC. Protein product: CSVVPGQGTYEQYF.

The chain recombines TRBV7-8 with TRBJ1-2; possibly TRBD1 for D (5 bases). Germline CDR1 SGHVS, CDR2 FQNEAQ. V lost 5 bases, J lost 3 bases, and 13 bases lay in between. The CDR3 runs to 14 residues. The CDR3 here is CASSIRVVDYGYTF. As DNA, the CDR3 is TGTGCCAGCAGCATCAGGGTCGTCGACTATGGCTACACCTTC.

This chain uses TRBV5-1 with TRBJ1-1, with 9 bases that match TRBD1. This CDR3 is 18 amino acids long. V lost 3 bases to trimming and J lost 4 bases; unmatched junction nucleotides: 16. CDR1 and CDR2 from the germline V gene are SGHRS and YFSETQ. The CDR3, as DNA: TGCGCCAGCAGCTCCACCCCGCCGTCGACAGGGGGGGGCACTGAAGCTTTCTTT. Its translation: CASSSTPPSTGGGTEAFF.

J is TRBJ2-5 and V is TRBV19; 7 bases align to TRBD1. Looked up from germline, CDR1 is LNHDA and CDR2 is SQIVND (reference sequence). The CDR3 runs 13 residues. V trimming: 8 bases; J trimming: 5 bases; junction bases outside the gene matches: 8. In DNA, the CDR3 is TGTGCCAGTCGGGGCAGGGGGATGGAGACCCAGTACTTC. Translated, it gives CASRGRGMETQYF.

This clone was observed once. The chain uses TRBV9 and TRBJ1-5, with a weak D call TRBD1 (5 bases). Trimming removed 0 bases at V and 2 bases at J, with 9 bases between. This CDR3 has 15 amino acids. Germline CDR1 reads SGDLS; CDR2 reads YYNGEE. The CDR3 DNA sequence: TGTGCCAGCAGCGTAGATGGGGCCGGCAATCAGCCCCAGCATTTT. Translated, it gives CASSVDGAGNQPQHF.

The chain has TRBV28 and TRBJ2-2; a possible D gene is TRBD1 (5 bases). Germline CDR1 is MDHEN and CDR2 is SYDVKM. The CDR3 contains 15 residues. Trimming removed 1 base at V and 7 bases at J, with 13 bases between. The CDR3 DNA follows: TGTGCCAGCAGTTTATTGGTTGGGGCCAGCGGGGAGCTGTTTTTT. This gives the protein CASSLLVGASGELFF.

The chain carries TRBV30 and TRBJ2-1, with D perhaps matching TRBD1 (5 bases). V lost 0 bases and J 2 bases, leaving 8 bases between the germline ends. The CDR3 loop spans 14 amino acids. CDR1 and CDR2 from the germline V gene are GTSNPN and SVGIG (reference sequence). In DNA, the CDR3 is TGTGCCTGGAGTGTAAGCAGGGCCTACAATGAGCAGTTCTTC. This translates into CAWSVSRAYNEQFF.